Listed below are T cell receptor beta chains from one sample, sequenced in a study of T cells after yellow fever vaccination. One entry per CDR3 protein results from TCRdb running MiXCR on the 5' RACE reads. The sample shows about 57,000 distinct CDR3 sequences, about 7% of them seen only once. The specimen comprised CD8+ T cells sorted from PBMCs, sampled 15 days after the yellow fever booster vaccination. These receptors were obtained from a man between 25 and 39 years old who received the YFV17D yellow fever vaccine. CDR3s include the opening cysteine and the closing phenylalanine or tryptophan. Each record gives: D gene, clone size, J gene, V gene, CDR3 protein, CDR3 DNA. A D gene is named only where the DNA matches it firmly. Some rows have no size entry. The others give once, few or many, or a class for an expanded clone.

>TRBD2|many|TRBJ2-7|TRBV20-1
CSARGTRTYEQYF
TGCAGTGCTCGAGGGACTAGAACCTACGAGCAGTACTTC
>.|many|TRBJ1-1|TRBV20-1
CAVRVGVQAFF
TGCGCGGTAAGGGTGGGTGTTCAAGCTTTCTTT
>.|many|TRBJ1-2|TRBV7-9
CASSLRSADHGYTF
TGTGCCAGCAGCTTACGCTCTGCGGATCATGGCTACACCTTC
>.|many|TRBJ2-7|TRBV4-3
CASSPEESSYEQYF
TGCGCCAGCAGCCCTGAGGAGAGCTCCTACGAGCAGTACTTC
>TRBD1|many|TRBJ2-5|TRBV12-3/TRBV12-4
CASPGRGETQYF
TGTGCCAGTCCGGGCAGGGGGGAGACCCAGTACTTC
>TRBD2|.|TRBJ2-3|TRBV12-3/TRBV12-4
CASKTQEATSGPPSTDTQYF
TGTGCCAGCAAAACACAAGAGGCGACTAGCGGGCCGCCTAGCACAGATACGCAGTATTTT
>.|many|TRBJ1-1|TRBV27
CASTFGQEAFF
TGTGCCAGCACCTTCGGACAGGAAGCTTTCTTT
>TRBD1|few|TRBJ2-7|TRBV5-1
CASSWGTGERSYEQYF
TGCGCCAGCAGCTGGGGGACAGGGGAACGGTCCTACGAGCAGTACTTC
>TRBD1|many|TRBJ2-1|TRBV9
CASSDRDSGNNEQFF
TGTGCCAGCAGCGACCGGGACAGTGGAAACAATGAGCAGTTCTTC
>TRBD2|.|TRBJ2-7|TRBV11-2
CASSWGLAGGTTKGYEQYF
TGTGCCAGCAGCTGGGGACTAGCGGGAGGGACCACTAAGGGATACGAGCAGTACTTC
>TRBD2|many|TRBJ2-7|TRBV7-8
CASSFLSGASSYEQYF
TGTGCCAGCAGCTTCCTTAGCGGGGCCAGCTCCTACGAGCAGTACTTC
>.|many|TRBJ1-4|TRBV10-2
CASSVGGGSEKLFF
TGCGCCAGCAGTGTCGGGGGAGGAAGTGAAAAACTGTTTTTT
>.|many|TRBJ2-7|TRBV7-9
CASSPQAARSYEQYF
TGTGCCAGCAGTCCCCAAGCGGCTCGCTCCTACGAGCAGTACTTC
>.|many|TRBJ2-1|TRBV7-8
CASSLDLLGTYNEQFF
TGTGCCAGCAGCTTAGACCTTCTAGGAACCTACAATGAGCAGTTCTTC
>.|few|TRBJ2-7|TRBV11-2
CASSHLGTSYEQYF
TGTGCCAGCAGCCACCTGGGGACCTCCTACGAGCAGTACTTC
>.|many|TRBJ2-7|TRBV4-3
CASSPGTGSYEQYF
TGCGCCAGCAGCCCCGGGACGGGCTCCTACGAGCAGTACTTC
>.|.|TRBJ1-4|TRBV29-1
CSVDPDNNEKLFF
TGCAGCGTTGATCCTGACAATAATGAAAAACTGTTTTTT
>.|many|TRBJ1-1|TRBV20-1
CTEDGHGAFF
TGCACCGAGGATGGCCACGGAGCTTTCTTT
>TRBD2|many|TRBJ2-1|TRBV6-2/TRBV6-3
CATLGLAGPPSYNEQFF
TGTGCCACCCTGGGACTAGCGGGGCCGCCCTCCTACAATGAGCAGTTCTTC
>TRBD2|many|TRBJ2-5|TRBV7-3
CASSSLAAETQYF
TGTGCCAGCAGCAGCCTAGCGGCGGAGACCCAGTACTTC
>.|many|TRBJ2-2|TRBV5-6
CASSLQWAGELFF
TGTGCCAGCAGCTTGCAGTGGGCCGGGGAGCTGTTTTTT
>.|many|TRBJ1-3|TRBV30
CAWSADTIYF
TGTGCCTGGAGCGCAGACACCATATATTTT
>TRBD2|many|TRBJ2-1|TRBV12-3/TRBV12-4
CASSLPSGRNNEQFF
TGTGCCAGCAGTTTGCCTAGCGGGAGAAACAATGAGCAGTTCTTC